This passage covers 13 T cell receptor beta chains from one sample sequenced in a study of T-cell memory formation after mild COVID-19. TCRdb processed the 5' RACE reads anew with MiXCR; each CDR3 protein has one entry. In the table there are about 390,000 distinct CDR3 sequences, 16% of which are singletons. Material for sequencing was PBMCs or a T cell subset sorted from them (not recorded which). The receptor source for this set is a man aged 18 to 29 who had mild COVID-19 (a few samples of this study predate the infection). Cell type and time point are not known.

This clonotype was found a few times. The CDR3 DNA is TGTGCCAGCAGTTACATTGGACCCCTCCACTTT. Translation gives CASSYIGPLHF. This rearrangement joins TRBV6-2 or TRBV6-3 to TRBJ1-6; D gene uncertain. V dropped 2 bases and J dropped 12 bases, with 5 bases sitting between them. This CDR3 is built from 11 residues. Germline V CDR1 and CDR2: MNHEY, SVGEGT.

This clonotype occurred once. V is TRBV5-1 and J is TRBJ2-1, with D tentatively TRBD2 (6 bases). Germline CDR1 reads SGHRS; CDR2 reads YFSETQ. The CDR3 covers 13 residues. V was shortened by 0 bases and J by 8 bases, with 9 bases between the two germline ends. The CDR3 loop is CASSLAGSDEQFF. The CDR3 DNA reads TGCGCCAGCAGCTTGGCCGGGAGCGATGAGCAGTTCTTC.

The genes are TRBV11-2 and TRBJ2-2; TRBD2 matches 12 bases. The V segment lost 4 bases and the J segment 1 base; nucleotides outside the gene matches: 1. The CDR3 extends over 16 amino acids. Looked up from germline, CDR1 is SGHAT and CDR2 is FQNNGV. CDR3 loop: CASSSLAGGNTGELFF. In DNA form, the CDR3 reads TGTGCCAGCAGCTCACTAGCGGGGGGGAACACCGGGGAGCTGTTTTTT.

The table lists this clonotype with a few counts. DNA for the CDR3: TGTGCCAGCAGTTACTACGGCGGGGCAGATACGCAGTATTTT. This translates into CASSYYGGADTQYF. The gene calls are TRBV6-2 or TRBV6-3 and TRBJ2-3; TRBD2 might be the D (6 bases). The ends were cut back, 1 base at V and 4 bases at J, with 9 bases in the middle. This CDR3 is 14 amino acids long. Germline V gives CDR1 MNHEY, CDR2 SVGEGT.

This clonotype was detected once. This chain joins TRBV20-1 and TRBJ1-6; D is undetermined. The CDR3 contains 13 residues. With 0 bases removed from V and 5 bases from J, the gap between germline ends came to 5 bases. Germline CDR1 is DFQATT and CDR2 is SNEGSKA (reference sequence). CDR3 DNA sequence: TGCAGTGCTAGAGAAGTGAATAATTCACCCCTCCACTTT. Protein product: CSAREVNNSPLHF.

V is TRBV6-2 or TRBV6-3 and J is TRBJ2-2; 7 bases line up with TRBD2. CDR3 length: 16 residues. The V gene's germline CDR1 is MNHEY and CDR2 SVGEGT. After removal of 6 bases from V and 4 bases from J, the junction contained 11 bases not matched to a gene. Here the CDR3 reads CASSSSGDLSTGELFF. CDR3 nucleotides: TGTGCCAGCAGCTCGAGCGGGGATCTTAGCACCGGGGAGCTGTTTTTT.

A few counts support this clonotype. The V and J genes are TRBV27 and TRBJ1-2; tentatively, D is TRBD1 (6 bases). CDR1 is MNHEY and CDR2 is SMNVEV in the germline V gene (reference sequence). V was pared by 3 bases and J by 7 bases, with 18 bases between. CDR3 length: 15 amino acids. CDR3 sequence reads: CASSFRESNRAGYTF. Here the CDR3 DNA reads TGTGCCAGCAGTTTCAGGGAGTCGAACAGGGCTGGCTACACCTTC.

This rearrangement joins TRBV6-2 or TRBV6-3 to TRBJ2-7; TRBD1 aligns across 10 bases. J lost 5 bases, V lost 3 bases, and 7 bases had no gene match. The CDR3 totals 15 residues. Germline V gene lookup returns CDR1 MNHEY and CDR2 SVGEGT. The CDR3 coding sequence is TGTGCCAGCAGTTATAAGACAGGGGGCATAAACGAGCAGTACTTC. This codes for CASSYKTGGINEQYF.

There are a few counts of this clonotype. The gene calls are TRBV7-2 and TRBJ2-5; maybe TRBD1 (6 bases). The CDR3 covers 14 residues. V lost 7 bases and J lost 5, with 17 bases in between. Looked up from germline, CDR1 is SGHTA and CDR2 is FQGNSA. CDR3: CASKGQGLLETQYF. CDR3 nucleotides: TGTGCCAGCAAGGGGCAGGGGTTGTTGGAGACCCAGTACTTC.

The rearrangement joins TRBV21-1 to TRBJ2-7; the table's D gene call, TRBD1, was not cross checked with the DNA. TRBV21-1 is assigned pseudogene status. The CDR3 is 18 amino acids. The CDR3 sequence: CASSKGDTPGQGSYEQYF. The CDR3 DNA reads TGTGCCAGCAGCAAAGGCGATACACCGGGACAGGGGTCCTACGAGCAGTACTTC.

The V gene is TRBV24-1, the J gene TRBJ2-1; a weak D match, TRBD1 (7 bases). V was pared by 5 bases and J by 6 bases, with 25 bases between. From germline, CDR1 is KGHDR and CDR2 SFDVKD. This CDR3 contains 18 residues. CDR3 loop: CATSGSEEGANIGNEQFF. The CDR3 DNA sequence: TGTGCCACCAGTGGCTCGGAGGAGGGGGCGAACATTGGCAATGAGCAGTTCTTC.

This clonotype showed up just a few times. The chain is built from TRBV5-8 and TRBJ1-2; 7 bases map to TRBD1. Germline CDR1 reads SGHTS; CDR2 reads YDEGEE. V lost 4 bases to trimming and J lost 4 bases; unmatched junction nucleotides: 4. The CDR3 runs 13 residues. CDR3 amino acids: CASSQGQSYGYTF. The DNA of the CDR3 is TGTGCCAGCAGCCAGGGACAGAGCTATGGCTACACCTTC.

In this sample, this clonotype turned up a few times. The chain joins TRBV3-2 to TRBJ2-7; the table's D call, TRBD1, was not checked against the DNA. TRBV3-2 is deemed a pseudogene. This CDR3 region has 16 residues. Written as DNA, the CDR3 is TGTGCCAGCAGCCAAGAAAGGGGGACAGGGGTTTACGAGCAGTACGTC. This gives the protein CASSQERGTGVYEQYV.